The clone carrying this T cell receptor (beta chain) was observed at least ten times. Its antigen is unknown. The sample originates from a study of regulatory T cells in long-lasting Graves disease. Study-level information: The antithyroid drugs taken by newly diagnosed Graves' patients had been used for under 3 months.

The CDR3 sequence is 13 residues long. CDR1 is SNHLY, CDR2 FYNNEI, per germline. CDR3-region Arm-PCR and iRepertoire HTBI primers produced the TCR beta libraries. One entry per CDR3 protein, called by TCRdb with MiXCR from the multiplex PCR reads. The data contain some 230,000 distinct CDR3 sequences, around 18% of them seen just once; the ten biggest clones take up 22%. Study conclusions and caveats: Limited sample numbers may have lowered accuracy.

The time point denotes: newly diagnosed GD, antithyroid drugs for less than 3 months. The TCR library used RNA extracted from PBMCs. Doctors identified Graves' disease using the American Thyroid Association guidelines. The rearrangement joins TRBV2 to TRBJ2-3; D tentatively fits TRBD1 or TRBD2 (6 bases each). The J call may be in error: the DNA end matches TRBJ2-5 better. The TCR originated in a female donor with Graves disease. The specimen was peripheral blood mononuclear cells (PBMCs), collected at new diagnosis, from a patient treated with antithyroid drugs. In nucleotides, the CDR3 is TGTGCCAGCATCGGCAGGGGAGGTGAGACCCAGTACTTC. Amino acids: CASIGRGGETQYF.